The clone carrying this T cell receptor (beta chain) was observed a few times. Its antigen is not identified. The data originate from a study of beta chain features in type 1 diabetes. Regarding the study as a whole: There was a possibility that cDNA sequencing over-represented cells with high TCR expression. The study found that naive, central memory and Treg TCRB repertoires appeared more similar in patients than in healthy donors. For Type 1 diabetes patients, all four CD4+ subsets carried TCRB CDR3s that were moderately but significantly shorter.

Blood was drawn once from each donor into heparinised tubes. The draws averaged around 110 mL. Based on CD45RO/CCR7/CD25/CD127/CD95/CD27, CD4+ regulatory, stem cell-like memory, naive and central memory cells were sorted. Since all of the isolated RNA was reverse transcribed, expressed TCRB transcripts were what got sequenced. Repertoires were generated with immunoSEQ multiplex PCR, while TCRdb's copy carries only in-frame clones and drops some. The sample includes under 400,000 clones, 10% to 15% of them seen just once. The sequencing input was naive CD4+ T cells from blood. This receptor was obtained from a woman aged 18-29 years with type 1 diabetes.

CDR3 sequence: CASSQERGRNTEAFF. The CDR3 region has the DNA TGCGCCAGCAGCCAAGAAAGGGGGAGGAACACTGAAGCTTTCTTT. The chain combines TRBV4-3 with TRBJ1-1; possibly TRBD1 for D (6 bases). Trimming shortened V by 0 bases and J by 1 base, and 9 bases separated the two germline ends. CDR1 and CDR2 from the germline V gene are LGHNA and YSLEER. CDR3 length: 15 amino acids.